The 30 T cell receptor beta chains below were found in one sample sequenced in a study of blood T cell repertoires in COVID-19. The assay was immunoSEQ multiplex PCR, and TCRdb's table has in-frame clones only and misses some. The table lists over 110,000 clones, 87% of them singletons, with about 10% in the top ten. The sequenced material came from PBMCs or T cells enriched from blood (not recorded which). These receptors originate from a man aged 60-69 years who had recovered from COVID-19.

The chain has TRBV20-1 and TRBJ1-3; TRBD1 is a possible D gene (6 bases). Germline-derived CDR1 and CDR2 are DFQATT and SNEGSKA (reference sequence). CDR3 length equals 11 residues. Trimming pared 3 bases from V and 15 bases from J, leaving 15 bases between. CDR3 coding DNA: TGCAGTGCTAGGAGGGGGGGGGCCAGATATTTT. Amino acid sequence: CSARRGGARYF.

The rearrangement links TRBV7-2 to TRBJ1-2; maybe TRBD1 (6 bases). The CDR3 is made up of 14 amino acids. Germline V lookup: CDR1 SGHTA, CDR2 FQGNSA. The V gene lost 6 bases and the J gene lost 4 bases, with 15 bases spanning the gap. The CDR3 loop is CASSNRDRGYGYTF. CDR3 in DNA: TGTGCCAGCAGTAACAGGGATCGTGGCTATGGCTACACCTTC.

The DNA of the CDR3 is TGCGCCAGCAGCTTGGGCGGTACCCGGGAGCTGTTTTTT. Translation: CASSLGGTRELFF. V is TRBV5-1 and J is TRBJ2-2, with D hard to call. Per germline, CDR1 SGHRS and CDR2 YFSETQ. CDR3 size: 13 residues. V was pared by 0 bases and J by 9 bases, with 9 bases between.

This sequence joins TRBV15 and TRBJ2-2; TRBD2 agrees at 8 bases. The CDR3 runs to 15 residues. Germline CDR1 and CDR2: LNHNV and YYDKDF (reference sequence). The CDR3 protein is CASRGGGPNTGELFF. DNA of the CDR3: TGTGCAAGCCGAGGCGGGGGGCCGAACACCGGGGAGCTGTTTTTT.

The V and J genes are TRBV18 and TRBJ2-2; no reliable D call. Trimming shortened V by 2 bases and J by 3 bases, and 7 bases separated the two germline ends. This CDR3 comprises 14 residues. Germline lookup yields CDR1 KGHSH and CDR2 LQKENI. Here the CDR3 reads CASSPARDTGELFF. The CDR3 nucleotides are TGTGCCAGCTCACCAGCAAGAGACACCGGGGAGCTGTTTTTT. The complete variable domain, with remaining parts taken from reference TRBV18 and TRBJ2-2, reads NAGVMQNPRHLVRRRGQEARLRCSPMKGHSHVYWYRQLPEEGLKFMVYLQKENIIDESGMPKERFSAEFPKEGPSILRIQQVVRGDSAAYFCASSPARDTGELFFGEGSRLTVL.

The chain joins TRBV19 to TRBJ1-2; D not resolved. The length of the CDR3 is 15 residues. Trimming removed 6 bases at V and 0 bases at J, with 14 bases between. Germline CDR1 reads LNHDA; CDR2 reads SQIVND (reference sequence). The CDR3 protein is CASRVGIYPNYGYTF. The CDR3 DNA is TGTGCCAGTAGAGTCGGGATCTATCCTAACTATGGCTACACCTTC.

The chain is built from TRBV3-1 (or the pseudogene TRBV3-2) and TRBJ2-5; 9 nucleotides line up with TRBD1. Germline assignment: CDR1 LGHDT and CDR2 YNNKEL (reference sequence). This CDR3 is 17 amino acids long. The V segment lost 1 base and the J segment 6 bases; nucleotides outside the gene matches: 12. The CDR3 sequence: CASSQVKGQGGLQTQYF. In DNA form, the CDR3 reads TGTGCCAGCAGCCAAGTAAAGGGACAGGGAGGTTTGCAGACCCAGTACTTC.

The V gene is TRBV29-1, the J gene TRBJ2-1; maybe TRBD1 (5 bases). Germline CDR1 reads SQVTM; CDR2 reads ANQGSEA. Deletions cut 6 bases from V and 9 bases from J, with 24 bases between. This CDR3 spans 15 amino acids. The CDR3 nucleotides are TGCAGCGTGGGTAGGGCCCAAGGGGATGGCGGTGAGCAGTTCTTC. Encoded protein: CSVGRAQGDGGEQFF.

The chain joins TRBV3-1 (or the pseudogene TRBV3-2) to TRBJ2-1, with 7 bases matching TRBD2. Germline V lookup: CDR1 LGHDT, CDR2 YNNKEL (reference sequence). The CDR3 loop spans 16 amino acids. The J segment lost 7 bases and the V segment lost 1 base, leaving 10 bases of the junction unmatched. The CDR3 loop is CASSQVAGLIGNEQFF. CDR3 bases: TGTGCCAGCAGCCAAGTGGCGGGACTAATAGGGAATGAGCAGTTCTTC.

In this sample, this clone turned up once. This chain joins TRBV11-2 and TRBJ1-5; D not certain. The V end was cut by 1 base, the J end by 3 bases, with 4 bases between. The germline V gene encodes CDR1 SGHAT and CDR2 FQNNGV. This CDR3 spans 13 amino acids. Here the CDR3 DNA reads TGTGCCAGCAGCTTAGTCAACAATCAGCCCCAGCATTTT. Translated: CASSLVNNQPQHF.

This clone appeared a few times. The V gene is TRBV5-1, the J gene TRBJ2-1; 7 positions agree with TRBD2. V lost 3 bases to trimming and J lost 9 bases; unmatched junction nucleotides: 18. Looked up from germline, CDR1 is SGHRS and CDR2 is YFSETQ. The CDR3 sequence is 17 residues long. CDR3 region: CASSSGLSGASMVEQFF. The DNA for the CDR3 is TGCGCCAGCAGCTCCGGCCTGAGCGGGGCGTCGATGGTTGAGCAGTTCTTC.

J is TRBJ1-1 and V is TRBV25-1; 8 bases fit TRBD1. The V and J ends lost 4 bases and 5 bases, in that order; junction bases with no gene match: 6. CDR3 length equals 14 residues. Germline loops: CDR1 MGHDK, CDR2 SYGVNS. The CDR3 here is CASSGRTGRTEAFF. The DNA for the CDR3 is TGTGCCAGCAGTGGTCGGACAGGGAGGACTGAAGCTTTCTTT.

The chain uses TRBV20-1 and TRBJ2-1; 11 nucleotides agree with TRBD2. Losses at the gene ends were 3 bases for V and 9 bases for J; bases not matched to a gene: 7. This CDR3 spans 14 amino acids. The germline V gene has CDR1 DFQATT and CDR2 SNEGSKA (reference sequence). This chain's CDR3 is CSASRLAGRGEQFF. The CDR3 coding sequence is TGCAGTGCTAGTCGACTAGCGGGAAGGGGTGAGCAGTTCTTC.

The CDR3 bases are TGTGCCAGTAGTATTGGTAGCGGGGTAAACACAGATACGCAGTATTTT. This sequence encodes CASSIGSGVNTDTQYF. V gene TRBV19 combines with J gene TRBJ2-3, with TRBD2 matching 8 bases. CDR1 LNHDA and CDR2 SQIVND come from the germline V gene (reference sequence). The length of the CDR3 is 16 residues. Trimming removed 3 bases from V and 2 bases from J; junction bases left unmatched: 7.

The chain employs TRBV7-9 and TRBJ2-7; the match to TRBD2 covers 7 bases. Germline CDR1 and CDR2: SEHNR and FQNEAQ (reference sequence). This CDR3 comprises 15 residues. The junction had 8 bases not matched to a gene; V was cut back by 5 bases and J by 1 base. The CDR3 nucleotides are TGTGCCAGCAGCGTCGGGGGGACGCCGTCCTACGAGCAGTACTTC. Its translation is CASSVGGTPSYEQYF.

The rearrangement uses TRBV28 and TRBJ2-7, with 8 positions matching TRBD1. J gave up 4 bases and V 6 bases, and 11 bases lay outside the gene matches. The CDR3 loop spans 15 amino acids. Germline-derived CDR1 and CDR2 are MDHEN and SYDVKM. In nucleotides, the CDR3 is TGTGCCAGCAGCCAGACCGGGACAGGTTTTTACGAGCAGTACTTC. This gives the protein CASSQTGTGFYEQYF.

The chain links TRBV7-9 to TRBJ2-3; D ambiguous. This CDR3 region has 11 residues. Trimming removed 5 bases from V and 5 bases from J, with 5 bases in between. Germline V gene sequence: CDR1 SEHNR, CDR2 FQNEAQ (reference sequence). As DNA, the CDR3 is TGTGCCAGCAGCCCAATAGATACGCAGTATTTT. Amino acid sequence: CASSPIDTQYF.

CDR3 region: CASSVRDIDYEQYF. The CDR3 DNA reads TGTGCCAGCAGCGTCCGGGACATAGACTACGAGCAGTACTTC. The gene calls are TRBV9 and TRBJ2-7, with D possibly TRBD1 on 6 matching bases. V dropped 2 bases and J dropped 3 bases, with 12 bases sitting between them. CDR3 size: 14 residues. Germline CDR1 reads SGDLS; CDR2 reads YYNGEE. Together with reference TRBV9 and TRBJ2-7, the CDR3 gives the full variable domain: DSGVTQTPKHLITATGQRVTLRCSPRSGDLSVYWYQQSLDQGLQFLIQYYNGEERAKGNILERFSAQQFPDLHSELNLSSLELGDSALYFCASSVRDIDYEQYFGPGTRLTVT.

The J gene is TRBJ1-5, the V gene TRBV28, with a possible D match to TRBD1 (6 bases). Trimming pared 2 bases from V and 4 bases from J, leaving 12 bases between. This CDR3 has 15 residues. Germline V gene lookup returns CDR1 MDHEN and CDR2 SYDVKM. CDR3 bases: TGTGCCAGCAGTTTACAACAGGGAAGGAATCAGCCCCAGCATTTT. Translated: CASSLQQGRNQPQHF.

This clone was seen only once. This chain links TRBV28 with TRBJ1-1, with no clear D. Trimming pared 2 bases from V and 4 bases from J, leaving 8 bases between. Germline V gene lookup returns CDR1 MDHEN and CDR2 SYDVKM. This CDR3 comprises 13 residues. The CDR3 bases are TGTGCCAGCAGTTTACGTGCAGGCACTGAAGCTTTCTTT. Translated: CASSLRAGTEAFF. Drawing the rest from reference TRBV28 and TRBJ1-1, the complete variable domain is DVKVTQSSRYLVKRTGEKVFLECVQDMDHENMFWYRQDPGLGLRLIYFSYDVKMKEKGDIPEGYSVSREKKERFSLILESASTNQTSMYLCASSLRAGTEAFFGQGTRLTVV.

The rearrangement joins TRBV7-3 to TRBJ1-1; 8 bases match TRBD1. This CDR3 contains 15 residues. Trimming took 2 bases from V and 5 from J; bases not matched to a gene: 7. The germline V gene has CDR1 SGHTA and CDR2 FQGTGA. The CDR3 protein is CASSLLAGGSTEAFF. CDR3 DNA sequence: TGTGCCAGCAGCTTATTGGCAGGGGGCTCAACTGAAGCTTTCTTT.

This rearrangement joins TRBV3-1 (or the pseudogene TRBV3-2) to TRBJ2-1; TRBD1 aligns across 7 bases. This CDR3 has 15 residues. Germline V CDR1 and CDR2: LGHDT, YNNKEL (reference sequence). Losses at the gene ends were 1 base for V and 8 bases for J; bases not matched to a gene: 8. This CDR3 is CASSQGLQGNDEQFF. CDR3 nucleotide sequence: TGTGCCAGCAGCCAAGGATTACAGGGGAACGATGAGCAGTTCTTC.

CDR3 amino acids: CASSPRAGEGYNEQFF. Here the CDR3 DNA reads TGTGCCAGCAGCCCCAGAGCGGGGGAAGGTTACAATGAGCAGTTCTTC. J is TRBJ2-1 and V is TRBV7-3; 8 bases match TRBD2. This CDR3 comprises 16 residues. CDR1 is SGHTA and CDR2 is FQGTGA in the germline V gene. V shed 5 bases and J 4 bases; nucleotides not matched to a gene: 10.

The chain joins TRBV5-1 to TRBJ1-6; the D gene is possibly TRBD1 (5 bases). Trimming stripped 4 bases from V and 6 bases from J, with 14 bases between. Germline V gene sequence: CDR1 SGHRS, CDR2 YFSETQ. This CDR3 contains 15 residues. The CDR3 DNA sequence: TGCGCCAGCAGCCAGGAGGGACGGACTAATTCACCCCTCCACTTT. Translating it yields CASSQEGRTNSPLHF. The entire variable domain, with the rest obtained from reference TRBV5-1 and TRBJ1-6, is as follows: KAGVTQTPRYLIKTRGQQVTLSCSPISGHRSVSWYQQTPGQGLQFLFEYFSETQRNKGNFPGRFSGRQFSNSRSEMNVSTLELGDSALYLCASSQEGRTNSPLHFGNGTRLTVT.

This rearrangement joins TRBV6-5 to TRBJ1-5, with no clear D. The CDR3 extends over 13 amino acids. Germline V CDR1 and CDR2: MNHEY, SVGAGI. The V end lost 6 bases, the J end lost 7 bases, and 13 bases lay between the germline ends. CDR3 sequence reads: CASSSGLDQPQHF. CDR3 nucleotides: TGTGCCAGCAGCTCAGGACTTGACCAGCCCCAGCATTTT.

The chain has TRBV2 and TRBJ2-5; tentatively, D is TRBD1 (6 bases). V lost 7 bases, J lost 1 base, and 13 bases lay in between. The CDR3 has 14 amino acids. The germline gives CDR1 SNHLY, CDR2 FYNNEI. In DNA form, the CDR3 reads TGTGCCAGCACCCCCGGGACAATCCAAGAGACCCAGTACTTC. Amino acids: CASTPGTIQETQYF.

The CDR3 DNA is TGTGCCAGCAGTCTAGACGTGCGGAAACTGTTTTTT. This translates into CASSLDVRKLFF. The chain carries TRBV12-3 or TRBV12-4 and TRBJ1-4; the D is unclear. This CDR3 is 12 amino acids long. V lost 5 bases, J lost 11 bases, and 12 bases lay in between.

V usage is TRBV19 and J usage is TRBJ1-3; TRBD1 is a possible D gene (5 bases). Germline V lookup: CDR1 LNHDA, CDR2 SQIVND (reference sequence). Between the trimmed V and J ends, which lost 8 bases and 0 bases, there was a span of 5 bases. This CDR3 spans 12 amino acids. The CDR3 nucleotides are TGTGCCAGTGACAGCTCTGGAAACACCATATATTTT. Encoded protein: CASDSSGNTIYF.

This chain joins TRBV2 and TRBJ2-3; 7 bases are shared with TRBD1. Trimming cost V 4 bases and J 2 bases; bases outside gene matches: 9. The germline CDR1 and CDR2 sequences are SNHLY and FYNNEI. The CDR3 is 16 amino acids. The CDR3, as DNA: TGTGCCAGCAGTGGCCGGACAGGAGCTCACACAGATACGCAGTATTTT. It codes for CASSGRTGAHTDTQYF.

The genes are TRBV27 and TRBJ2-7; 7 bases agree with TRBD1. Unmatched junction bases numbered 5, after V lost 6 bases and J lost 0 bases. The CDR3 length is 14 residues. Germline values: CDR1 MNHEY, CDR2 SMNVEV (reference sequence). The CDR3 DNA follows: TGTGCCAGCAGGGAATGGACAGGCTCCTACGAGCAGTACTTC. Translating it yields CASREWTGSYEQYF.